The entry below describes one T cell receptor beta chain. Its antigen is undetermined. The data stem from a study of CD4 T cells in relation to SARS-CoV-2 and coronaviruses. Study summary: ViraFEST: approximately 10-day antigen culture of PBMCs, then TCR beta CDR3 sequencing.

The CDR3 has 16 amino acids. Trimming cost V 0 bases and J 1 base, with 12 bases left between them. Germline values: CDR1 MDHEN, CDR2 SYDVKM. The unexposed donors gave CD4+ T cells in about 2010-2019, prior to COVID-19. After nine to ten days of culture, CD4+ T cells were isolated. Testing used SARS-CoV-2 S/N and four cold-coronavirus spikes on unexposed-donor CD4+ T cells, cells permitting. TCRdb's copy holds only in-frame clones and misses some; the assay was immunoSEQ multiplex PCR. The table shows about 15,000 clones, with around 74% occurring only once. The receptor was isolated from a human donor in good health. Source material: CD4+ T cells from PBMCs, cultured in vitro. This rearrangement joins TRBV28 to TRBJ1-2, with D perhaps matching TRBD1 (6 bases). In nucleotides, the CDR3 is TGTGCCAGCAGTTTATGGAGGACAGATGATAACTATGGCTACACCTTC. Its translation is CASSLWRTDDNYGYTF.